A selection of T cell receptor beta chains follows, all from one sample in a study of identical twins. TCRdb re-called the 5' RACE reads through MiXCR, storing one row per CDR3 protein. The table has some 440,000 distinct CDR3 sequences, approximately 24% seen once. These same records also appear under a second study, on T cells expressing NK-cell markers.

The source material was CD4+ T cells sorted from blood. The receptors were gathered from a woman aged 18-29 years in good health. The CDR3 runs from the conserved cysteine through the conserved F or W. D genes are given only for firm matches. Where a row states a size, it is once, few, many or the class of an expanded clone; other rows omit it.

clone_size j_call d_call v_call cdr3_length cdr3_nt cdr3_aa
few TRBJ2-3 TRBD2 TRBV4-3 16 TGCGCCAGCAGCCAAGAAATCGGGAGGATCGCAGATACGCAGTATTTT CASSQEIGRIADTQYF
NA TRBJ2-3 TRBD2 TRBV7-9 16 TGTGCCAGCAGCTCTGGTGGTAGCGGGAGCATAGATACGCAGTATTTT CASSSGGSGSIDTQYF
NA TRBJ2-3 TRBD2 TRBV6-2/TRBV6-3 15 TGTGCCAGCAGTACTAGCGGGAGGGCGCCAGATACGCAGTATTTT CASSTSGRAPDTQYF
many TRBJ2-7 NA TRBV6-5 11 TGTGCCAGCAGTTACAGTAACGAGCAGTACTTC CASSYSNEQYF
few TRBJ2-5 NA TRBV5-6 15 TGTGCCAGCAGCCTTTTGGGGCGGAGCCAAGAGACCCAGTACTTC CASSLLGRSQETQYF
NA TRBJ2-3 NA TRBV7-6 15 TGTGCCAGCAGCTTAGAGCGTCCCTGGACAGATACGCAGTATTTT CASSLERPWTDTQYF
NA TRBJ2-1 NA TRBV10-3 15 TGTGCCATCAGACTACCTAGCCCCCATAACAATGAGCAGTTCTTC CAIRLPSPHNNEQFF
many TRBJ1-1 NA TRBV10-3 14 TGTGCCATCAGAGAACAAGGAGGGAACACTGAAGCTTTCTTT CAIREQGGNTEAFF
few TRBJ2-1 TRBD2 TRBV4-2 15 TGTGCCAGCAGCCCCGTGGGCGGGGGGGCTGATGAGCAGTTCTTC CASSPVGGGADEQFF
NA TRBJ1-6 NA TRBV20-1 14 TGCAGTGCTAGTACAGGGTTATTGGGCTCACCCCTCCACTTT CSASTGLLGSPLHF
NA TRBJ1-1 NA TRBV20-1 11 TGCAGGGGAACAGGTGGCACTGAAGCTTTCTTT CRGTGGTEAFF
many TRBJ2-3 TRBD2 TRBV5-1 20 TGCGCCAGCAGCTGGGGATTGCTAGCGGGGGGGACCTTAGCCCCAGATACGCAGTATTTT CASSWGLLAGGTLAPDTQYF
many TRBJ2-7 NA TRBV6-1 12 TGTGCCAGCAGTGAATCGGGACGGAAGCAGTACTTC CASSESGRKQYF
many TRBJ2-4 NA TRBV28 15 TGTGCCAGCAGTTTAGGACAAATAGCCAAAAACATTCAGTACTTC CASSLGQIAKNIQYF
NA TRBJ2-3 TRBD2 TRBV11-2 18 TGTGCCAGCAGCCAGGGACTAGCGAGGACGCCGGGCACAGATACGCAGTATTTT CASSQGLARTPGTDTQYF
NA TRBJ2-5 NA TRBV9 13 TGTGCCAGCAGCGTACGGGTCGGGGAGACCCAGTACTTC CASSVRVGETQYF
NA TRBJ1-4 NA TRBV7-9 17 TGTGCCAGCAGCGTAAGACCGGACGGTAAAGGTTCCGGTGAACTGTTTTTT CASSVRPDGKGSGELFF
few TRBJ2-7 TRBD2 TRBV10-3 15 TGTGCCATCAGGGCGACTAGCGGGAGCTCCTACGAGCAGTACTTC CAIRATSGSSYEQYF
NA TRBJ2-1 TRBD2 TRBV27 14 TGTGCCAGCAGTAGTCTAGCGGCCTTCAATGAGCAGTTCTTC CASSSLAAFNEQFF
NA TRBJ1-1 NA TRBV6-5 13 TGTGCCAGCAGTTACGAGGGACACACTGAAGCTTTCTTT CASSYEGHTEAFF
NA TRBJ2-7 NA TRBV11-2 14 TGTGCCAGCAGTCCCGTTCCGGGGGCGGGGGAGCAGTACTTC CASSPVPGAGEQYF
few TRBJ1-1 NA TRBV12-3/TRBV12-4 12 TGTGCCAGCAGATCCTTGGGGTACGAAGCTTTCTTT CASRSLGYEAFF
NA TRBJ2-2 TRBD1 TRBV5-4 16 TGTGCCAGCAGCCGAAGGGGACAGTCGAACACCGGGGAGCTGTTTTTT CASSRRGQSNTGELFF
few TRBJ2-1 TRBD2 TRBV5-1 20 TGCGCCAGCAGCTGGGAGACTAGCGGGGGGGCCCCGGCATCCTACAATGAGCAGTTCTTC CASSWETSGGAPASYNEQFF
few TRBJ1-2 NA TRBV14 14 TGTGCCAGCAGTCAACTATCAGCCTACTATGGCTACACCTTC CASSQLSAYYGYTF
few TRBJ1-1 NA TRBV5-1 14 TGCGCCAGCAGCTCCGGGACGGCGAGCACTGAAGCTTTCTTT CASSSGTASTEAFF
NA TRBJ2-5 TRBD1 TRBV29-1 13 TGCAGCGGGGGGGACAGGGCACAAGAGACCCAGTACTTC CSGGDRAQETQYF
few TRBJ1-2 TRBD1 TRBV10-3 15 TGTGCCATCAATGAAAACAGGGGATCATACTATGGCTACACCTTC CAINENRGSYYGYTF
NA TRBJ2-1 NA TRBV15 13 TGTGCCACCAGCCCCCAAGGGACTGCCGAGCAGTTCTTC CATSPQGTAEQFF
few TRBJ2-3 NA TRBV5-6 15 TGTGCCAGCAGCAAGCGGGTCGATACAACAGATACGCAGTATTTT CASSKRVDTTDTQYF
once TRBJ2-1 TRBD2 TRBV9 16 TGTGCCAGCATGCGAGGGACTAGCGGGGGGGCGAGGGAGCAGTTCTTC CASMRGTSGGAREQFF
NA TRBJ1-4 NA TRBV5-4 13 TGTGCCAGCAGCTCGCTGAGTAATGAAAAACTGTTTTTT CASSSLSNEKLFF
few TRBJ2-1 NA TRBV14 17 TGTGCCAGCAGCCCCCTTCGTGCGGGGGCCCGAGAGGATCAGCAGTTCTTC CASSPLRAGAREDQQFF
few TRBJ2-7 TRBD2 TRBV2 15 TGTGCCAGCAGTGAAGCAGTAGCGGGATACTACGAGCAGTACTTC CASSEAVAGYYEQYF
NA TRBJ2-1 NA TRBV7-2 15 TGTGCCAGCAGCTTATTGCGGCTTACGGGCAATGAGCAGTTCTTC CASSLLRLTGNEQFF
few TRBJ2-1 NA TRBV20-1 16 TGCAGTGCTAGACCCCCCCTAGCCAGCTCCTACAATGAGCAGTTCTTC CSARPPLASSYNEQFF
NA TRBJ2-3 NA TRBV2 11 TGTGCCAGCCCCGCAAGAGATACGCAGTATTTT CASPARDTQYF
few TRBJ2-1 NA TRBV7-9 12 TGTGCCAGCAGCTTAACCTCGTCTGAGCAGTTCTTC CASSLTSSEQFF
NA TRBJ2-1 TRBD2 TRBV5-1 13 TGCGCCAGCAGCTTGCCGACTAGCGGTGAGCAGTTCTTC CASSLPTSGEQFF
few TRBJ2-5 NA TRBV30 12 TGTGCCTGGAGTGTAGGAATGGGGACCCAGTACTTC CAWSVGMGTQYF
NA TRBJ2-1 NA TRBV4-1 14 TGCGCCAGCAGCCACCCAGCTATGGGGAATGAGCAGTTCTTC CASSHPAMGNEQFF
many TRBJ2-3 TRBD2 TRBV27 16 TGTGCCAGCAGTCCCTTAGCGGGAGTGGGGACAGATACGCAGTATTTT CASSPLAGVGTDTQYF
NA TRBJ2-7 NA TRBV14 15 TGTGCCAGCAGCCAAGATCGGGCCGGGAGTTACGAGCAGTACTTC CASSQDRAGSYEQYF
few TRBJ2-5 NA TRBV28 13 TGTGCCAGCAACCGAGGGGGTCTGGAGACCCAGTACTTC CASNRGGLETQYF
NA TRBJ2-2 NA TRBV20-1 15 TGCAGTGCTAGAGATCTCCTAGAGAACACCGGGGAGCTGTTTTTT CSARDLLENTGELFF
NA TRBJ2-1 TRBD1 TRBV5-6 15 TGTGCCAGCAGCTTGTGGGACAGGAGCATAGTCGGGCAGTTCTTC CASSLWDRSIVGQFF
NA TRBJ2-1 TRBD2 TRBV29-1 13 TGCAGCGGTAAGCGGGGAGGTTACAATGAGCAGTTCTTC CSGKRGGYNEQFF
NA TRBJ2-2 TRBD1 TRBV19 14 TGTGCCAGTCGACAGGGGTCGCGCACCGGGGAGCTGTTTTTT CASRQGSRTGELFF
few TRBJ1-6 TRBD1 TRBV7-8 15 TGTGCCAGCAGCAGAGGGACAGGGGCGAATTCACCCCTCCACTTT CASSRGTGANSPLHF
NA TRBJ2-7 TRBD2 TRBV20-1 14 TGCAGTGCTAGGGCTAGCGGGGGGACTTACGAGCAGTACTTC CSARASGGTYEQYF
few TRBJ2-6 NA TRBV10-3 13 TGTGCCGTCCAGTTAGCTGGGGCCAACGTCCTGACTTTC CAVQLAGANVLTF
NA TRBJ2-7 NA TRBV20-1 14 TGCAGTGCTAGAGGGGGACTCGGTCCCTACGAGCAGTACTTC CSARGGLGPYEQYF
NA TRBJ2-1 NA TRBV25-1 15 TGTGCCAGCAGTGCGGACCGGGACTCGCCTAATGAGCAGTTCTTC CASSADRDSPNEQFF